Listed below are T cell receptor beta chains from one sample, sequenced in a study of blood T cell repertoires in COVID-19. Data came from immunoSEQ multiplex PCR; TCRdb stores just in-frame clones and leaves some out. This sample carries 200,000 to 250,000 clones, 86% of them seen once, and the ten largest clones take around 2.8%. The sequencing input was peripheral blood. The receptor set was obtained from a woman aged 25 to 39 who had recovered from COVID-19. Both conserved end residues are part of each CDR3. D genes are given only for firm matches. Only some rows state a clone size, as once, few, many or a class for expanded clones.

TRBJ2-7	-	TRBV18	-	TGTGCCAGCTCACCAGGGGGCGTTGGGGAGCAGTACTTC	CASSPGGVGEQYF
TRBJ2-6	-	TRBV7-2	-	TGTGCCAGCAGCTTAGGACAACGTAGGGGTTTCTCTGGGGCCAACGTCCTGACTTTC	CASSLGQRRGFSGANVLTF
TRBJ1-1	-	TRBV7-2	-	TGTGCCAGCAGCTTAGTGGCAGGGGTGAACACTGAAGCTTTCTTT	CASSLVAGVNTEAFF
TRBJ2-5	TRBD2	TRBV2	-	TGTGCCAGCTACCCCGGGACTAGCGTACCCCGAGATATGAGGGAGACCCAGTACTTC	CASYPGTSVPRDMRETQYF
TRBJ2-2	-	TRBV5-1	-	TGCGCCAGCAGCCGTGTAGTGGCCCAGGGGATCTCCGGGGAGCTGTTTTTT	CASSRVVAQGISGELFF
TRBJ1-2	-	TRBV5-1	-	TGCGCCAGCAGCTTGGTTTCGGGGGACTATGGCTACACCTTC	CASSLVSGDYGYTF
TRBJ2-7	-	TRBV7-2	-	TGTGCCAGCAGCGTCCTCGGGGGTAGCAGCGAGCAGTACTTC	CASSVLGGSSEQYF
TRBJ2-5	-	TRBV7-2	-	TGTGCCAGCAGCGGTCTTGCGCAAGAGACCCAGTACTTC	CASSGLAQETQYF
TRBJ2-2	TRBD1	TRBV5-6	-	TGTGCCAGCAGCCTGGACAGGGGACACACCGGGGAGCTGTTTTTT	CASSLDRGHTGELFF
TRBJ2-2	-	TRBV5-1	-	TGCGCCAGCAGCGTTCCAAGGGGGAACGGGGAGCTGTTTTTT	CASSVPRGNGELFF
TRBJ1-1	-	TRBV19	-	TGTGCCAGTAGTATAGATCCAGAGGGCGAAGCTTTCTTT	CASSIDPEGEAFF
TRBJ2-2	-	TRBV7-2	-	TGTGCCAGCAGCTTATTCTCGTACACCGGGGAGCTGTTTTTT	CASSLFSYTGELFF
TRBJ1-2	-	TRBV2	once	TGTGCCAGCAATGCTTCTCCGGGTGGCTACACCTTC	CASNASPGGYTF